This T cell receptor beta chain was retrieved from a study of T cells in Graves' hyperthyroidism and ophthalmopathy. V lost 1 base and J lost 5, with 12 bases in between. The CDR3 contains 15 residues. Germline V lookup: CDR1 SEHNR, CDR2 FQNEAQ (reference sequence). This clonotype was found many times. Researchers took RNA transcripts and amplified the TCR beta CDR3 regions from them. With the HTBI primer set, the TCR CDR3 went through a first round of RT-PCR. A single record per CDR3 protein comes from TCRdb applying MiXCR to the multiplex PCR reads. The table has hundreds of thousands of distinct CDR3 sequences, roughly 20% seen once.

V and J are TRBV7-9 and TRBJ2-1; weak D call: TRBD2 (6 bases). Sequencing input: blood. The sequence derives from a man under 40 with Graves' ophthalmopathy. CDR3 loop: CASSLGGTYNNEQFF. The CDR3 DNA sequence: TGTGCCAGCAGCTTAGGCGGGACCTATAACAATGAGCAGTTCTTC.